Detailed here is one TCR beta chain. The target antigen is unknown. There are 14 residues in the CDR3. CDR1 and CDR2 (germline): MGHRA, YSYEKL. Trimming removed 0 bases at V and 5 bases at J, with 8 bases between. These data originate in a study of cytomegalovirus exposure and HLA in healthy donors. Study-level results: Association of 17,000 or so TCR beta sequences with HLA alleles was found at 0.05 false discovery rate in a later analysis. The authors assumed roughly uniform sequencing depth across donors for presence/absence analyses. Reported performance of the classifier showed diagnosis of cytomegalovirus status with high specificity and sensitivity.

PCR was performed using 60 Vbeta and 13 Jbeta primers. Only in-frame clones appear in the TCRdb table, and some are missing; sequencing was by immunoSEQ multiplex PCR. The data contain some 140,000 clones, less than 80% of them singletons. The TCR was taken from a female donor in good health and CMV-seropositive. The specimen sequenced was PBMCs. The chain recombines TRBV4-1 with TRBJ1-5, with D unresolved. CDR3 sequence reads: CASSQEAGDQPQHF. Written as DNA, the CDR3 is TGCGCCAGCAGCCAAGAGGCAGGTGATCAGCCCCAGCATTTT.